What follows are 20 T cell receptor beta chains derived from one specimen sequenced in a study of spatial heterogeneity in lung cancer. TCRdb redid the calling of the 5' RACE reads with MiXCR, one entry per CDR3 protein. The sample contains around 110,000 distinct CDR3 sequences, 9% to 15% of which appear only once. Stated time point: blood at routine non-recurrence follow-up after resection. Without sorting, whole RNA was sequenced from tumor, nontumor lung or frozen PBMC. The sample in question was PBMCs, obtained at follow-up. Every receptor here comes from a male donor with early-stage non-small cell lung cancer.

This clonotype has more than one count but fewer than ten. This CDR3 reads CASSRRFGAYNEQFF. In DNA form, the CDR3 reads TGTGCCAGCAGCCGCCGGTTTGGCGCCTACAATGAGCAGTTCTTC. The rearrangement links TRBV7-2 to TRBJ2-1; no clear D. This CDR3 spans 15 amino acids. Trimming stripped 5 bases from V and 2 bases from J, with 13 bases between. From germline, CDR1 is SGHTA and CDR2 FQGNSA.

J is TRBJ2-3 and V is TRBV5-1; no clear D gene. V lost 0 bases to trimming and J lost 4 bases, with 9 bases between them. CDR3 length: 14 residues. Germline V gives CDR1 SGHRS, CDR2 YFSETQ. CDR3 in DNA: TGCGCCAGCAGCTTGGACACGAGCCCAGATACGCAGTATTTT. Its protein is CASSLDTSPDTQYF.

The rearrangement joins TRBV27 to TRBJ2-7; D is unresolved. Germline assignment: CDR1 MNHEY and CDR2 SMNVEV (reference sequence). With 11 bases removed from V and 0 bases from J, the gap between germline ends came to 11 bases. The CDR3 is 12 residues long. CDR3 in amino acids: CAVGLRSYEQYF. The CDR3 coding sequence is TGTGCCGTAGGTCTACGCTCCTACGAGCAGTACTTC.

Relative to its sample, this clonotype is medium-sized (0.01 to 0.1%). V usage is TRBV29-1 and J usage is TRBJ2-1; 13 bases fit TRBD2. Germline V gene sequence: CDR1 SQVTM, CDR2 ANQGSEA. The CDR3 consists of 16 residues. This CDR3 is CSPLLAGGPGVHEQFF. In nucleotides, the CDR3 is TGCAGTCCTTTACTAGCGGGGGGGCCGGGTGTACATGAGCAGTTCTTC.

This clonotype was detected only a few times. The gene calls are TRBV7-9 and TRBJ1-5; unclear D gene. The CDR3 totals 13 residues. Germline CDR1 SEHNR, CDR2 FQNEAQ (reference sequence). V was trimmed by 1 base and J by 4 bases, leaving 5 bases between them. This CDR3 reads CASSLGPNQPQHF. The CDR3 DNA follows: TGTGCCAGCAGCTTAGGGCCTAATCAGCCCCAGCATTTT.

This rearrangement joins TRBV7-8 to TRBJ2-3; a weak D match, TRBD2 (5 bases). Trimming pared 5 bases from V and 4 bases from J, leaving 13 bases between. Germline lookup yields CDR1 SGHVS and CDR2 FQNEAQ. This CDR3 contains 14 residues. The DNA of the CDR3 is TGTGCCAGCAGCCCCCGACTAAATGCAGATACGCAGTATTTT. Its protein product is CASSPRLNADTQYF.

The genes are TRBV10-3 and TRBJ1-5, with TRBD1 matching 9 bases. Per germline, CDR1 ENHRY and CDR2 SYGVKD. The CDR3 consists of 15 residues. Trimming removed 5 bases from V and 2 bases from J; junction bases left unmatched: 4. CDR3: CAISTTGGGNQPQHF. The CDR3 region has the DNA TGTGCCATCAGTACGACAGGGGGAGGCAATCAGCCCCAGCATTTT.

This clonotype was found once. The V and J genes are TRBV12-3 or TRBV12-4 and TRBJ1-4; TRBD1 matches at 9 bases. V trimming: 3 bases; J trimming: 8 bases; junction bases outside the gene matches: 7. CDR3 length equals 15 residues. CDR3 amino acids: CASSLSGTGSEKLFF. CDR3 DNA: TGTGCCAGCAGTTTGTCCGGGACAGGGTCCGAAAAACTGTTTTTT.

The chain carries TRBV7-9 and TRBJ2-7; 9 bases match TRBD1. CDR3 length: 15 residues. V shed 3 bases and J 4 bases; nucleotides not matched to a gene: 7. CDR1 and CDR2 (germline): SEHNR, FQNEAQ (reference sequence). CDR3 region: CASSLPGQGRYEQYF. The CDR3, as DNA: TGTGCCAGCAGCTTGCCGGGACAGGGAAGATACGAGCAGTACTTC. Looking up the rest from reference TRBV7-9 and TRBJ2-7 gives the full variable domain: DTGVSQNPRHKITKRGQNVTFRCDPISEHNRLYWYRQTLGQGPEFLTYFQNEAQLEKSRLLSDRFSAERPKGSFSTLEIQRTEQGDSAMYLCASSLPGQGRYEQYFGPGTRLTVT.

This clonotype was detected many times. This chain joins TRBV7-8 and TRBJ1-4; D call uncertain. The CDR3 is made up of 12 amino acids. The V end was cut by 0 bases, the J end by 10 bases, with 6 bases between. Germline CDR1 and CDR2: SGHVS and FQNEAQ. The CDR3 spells CASSLAEAKLFF. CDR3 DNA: TGTGCCAGCAGCTTAGCGGAAGCAAAACTGTTTTTT.

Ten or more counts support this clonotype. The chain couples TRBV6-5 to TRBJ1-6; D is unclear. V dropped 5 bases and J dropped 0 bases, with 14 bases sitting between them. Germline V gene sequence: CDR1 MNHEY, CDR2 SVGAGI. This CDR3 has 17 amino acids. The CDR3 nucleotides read TGTGCCAGCAGTCTCGTCCCGGTGAGCTCCTATAATTCACCCCTCCACTTT. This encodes CASSLVPVSSYNSPLHF.

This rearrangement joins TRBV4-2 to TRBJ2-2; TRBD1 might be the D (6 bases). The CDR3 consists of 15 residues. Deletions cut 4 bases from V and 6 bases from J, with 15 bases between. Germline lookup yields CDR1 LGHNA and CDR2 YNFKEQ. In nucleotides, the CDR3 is TGTGCCAGCAGCCGCCAAGAGGCAGGGGCCGGGGAGCTGTTTTTT. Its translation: CASSRQEAGAGELFF.

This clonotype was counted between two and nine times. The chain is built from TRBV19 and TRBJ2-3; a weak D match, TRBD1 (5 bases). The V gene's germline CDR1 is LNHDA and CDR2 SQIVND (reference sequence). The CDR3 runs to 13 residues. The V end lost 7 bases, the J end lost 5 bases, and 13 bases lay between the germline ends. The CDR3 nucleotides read TGTGCCAGTACTTTACAAGGGGAAGATACGCAGTATTTT. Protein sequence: CASTLQGEDTQYF.

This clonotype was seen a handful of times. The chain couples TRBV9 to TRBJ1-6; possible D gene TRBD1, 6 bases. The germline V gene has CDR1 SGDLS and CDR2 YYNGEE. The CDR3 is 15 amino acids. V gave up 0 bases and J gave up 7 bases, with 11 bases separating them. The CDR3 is CASSVEGGLNSPLHF. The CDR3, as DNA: TGTGCCAGCAGCGTAGAGGGGGGGCTAAATTCACCCCTCCACTTT.

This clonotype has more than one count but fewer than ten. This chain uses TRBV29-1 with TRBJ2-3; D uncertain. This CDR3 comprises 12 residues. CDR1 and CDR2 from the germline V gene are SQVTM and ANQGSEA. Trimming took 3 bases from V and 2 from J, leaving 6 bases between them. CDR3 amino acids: CSVDVATDTQYF. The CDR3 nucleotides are TGCAGCGTTGATGTAGCCACAGATACGCAGTATTTT.

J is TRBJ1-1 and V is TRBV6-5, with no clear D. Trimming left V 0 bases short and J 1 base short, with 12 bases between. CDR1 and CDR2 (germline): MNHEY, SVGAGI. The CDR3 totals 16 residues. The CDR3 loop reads CASSYSHAAENTEAFF. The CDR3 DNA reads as TGTGCCAGCAGTTACTCGCATGCGGCAGAGAACACTGAAGCTTTCTTT.

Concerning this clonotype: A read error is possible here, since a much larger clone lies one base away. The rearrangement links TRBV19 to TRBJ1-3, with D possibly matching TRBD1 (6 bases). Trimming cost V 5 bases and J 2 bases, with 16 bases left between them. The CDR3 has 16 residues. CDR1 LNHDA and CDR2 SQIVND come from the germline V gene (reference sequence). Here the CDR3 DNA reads TGTGCCAGTAGTCTTGGACAGCGACCTACTGGAAACACCATATATTTT. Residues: CASSLGQRPTGNTIYF. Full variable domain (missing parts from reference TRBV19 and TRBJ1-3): DGGITQSPKYLFRKEGQNVTLSCEQNLNHDAMYWYRQDPGQGLRLIYYSQIVNDFQKGDIAEGYSVSREKKESFPLTVTSAQKNPTAFYLCASSLGQRPTGNTIYFGEGSWLTVV.

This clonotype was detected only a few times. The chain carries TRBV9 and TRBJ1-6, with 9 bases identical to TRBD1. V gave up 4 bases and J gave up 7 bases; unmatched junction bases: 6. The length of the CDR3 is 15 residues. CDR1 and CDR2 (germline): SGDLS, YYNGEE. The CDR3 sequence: CASSPGTGKNSPLHF. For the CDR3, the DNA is TGTGCCAGCAGCCCCGGGACAGGGAAGAATTCACCCCTCCACTTT.

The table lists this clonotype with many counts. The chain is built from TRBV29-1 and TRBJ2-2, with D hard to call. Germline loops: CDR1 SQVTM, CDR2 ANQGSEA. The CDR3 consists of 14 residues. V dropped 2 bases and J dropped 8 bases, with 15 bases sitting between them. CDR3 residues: CSVELSVSKGELFF. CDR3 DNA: TGCAGCGTTGAACTCTCGGTGTCAAAAGGGGAGCTGTTTTTT.

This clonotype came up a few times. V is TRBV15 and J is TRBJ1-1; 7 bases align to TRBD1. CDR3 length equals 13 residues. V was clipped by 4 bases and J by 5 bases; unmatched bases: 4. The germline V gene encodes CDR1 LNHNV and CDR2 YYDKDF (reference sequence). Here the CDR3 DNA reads TGTGCCACCAGCACGGGACAGCTTACTGAAGCTTTCTTT. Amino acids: CATSTGQLTEAFF.